These 19 T cell receptor beta chains share one sample of origin, sequenced in a study of shared clonotypes between healthy human individuals. Method: immunoSEQ multiplex PCR; TCRdb's copy keeps in-frame clones and lacks some. Among under 1 million clones listed, about 96% were seen once. Naive CD8 cells, CD45RO-negative and positively selected for CCR7, excluded terminally differentiated effector memory CD45RA+ cells. The sample taken for sequencing was naive CD8+ T cells sorted from blood. All receptors come from a man aged 30 to 45 in good health.

The gene calls are TRBV27 and TRBJ2-1, with TRBD2 matching 8 bases. CDR3 size: 16 residues. CDR1 and CDR2 from the germline V gene are MNHEY and SMNVEV (reference sequence). J lost 3 bases, V lost 0 bases, and 4 bases had no gene match. The CDR3 loop reads CASSLSRTSYYNEQFF. In DNA, the CDR3 is TGTGCCAGCAGTTTATCTAGGACTAGCTACTACAATGAGCAGTTCTTC.

The DNA for the CDR3 is TGTGCCAGCAGTTTAAAAGGGGCAGTAACCGGGGAGCTGTTTTTT. Translated: CASSLKGAVTGELFF. V and J are TRBV28 and TRBJ2-2; possibly TRBD1 for D (5 bases). The CDR3 extends over 15 amino acids. Germline V gene lookup returns CDR1 MDHEN and CDR2 SYDVKM. Trimming removed 2 bases from V and 5 bases from J, with 12 bases in between.

The chain uses TRBV9 and TRBJ2-2; 7 nucleotides align to TRBD1. The trim removed 4 bases at V and 1 base at J, leaving 7 bases unmatched. The CDR3 runs to 16 residues. Germline loops: CDR1 SGDLS, CDR2 YYNGEE. CDR3 DNA: TGTGCCAGCAGCCCAACAGGGGTCGGGAACACCGGGGAGCTGTTTTTT. Translated, it gives CASSPTGVGNTGELFF.

A remark on this clone: Other DNA sequences in the same sample also yield this CDR3. This chain joins TRBV10-1 and TRBJ2-1; D not certain. CDR3 length: 11 amino acids. Germline V CDR1 and CDR2: WNHNN, SYGVQD (reference sequence). Trimming cost V 2 bases and J 7 bases, with 3 bases left between them. CDR3 coding DNA: TGCGCCAGCAGTGAGGGTAATGAGCAGTTCTTC. The encoded protein is CASSEGNEQFF.

The genes are TRBV28 and TRBJ2-6; a possible D gene is TRBD1 (5 bases). This CDR3 has 16 amino acids. Germline assignment: CDR1 MDHEN and CDR2 SYDVKM. Trimming left V 7 bases short and J 0 bases short, with 13 bases between. CDR3 nucleotides: TGTGCCAGCACGGCAGGGCCCTTCTCTGGGGCCAACGTCCTGACTTTC. Its translation: CASTAGPFSGANVLTF.

The V and J genes are TRBV7-2 and TRBJ1-5; perhaps TRBD1 as D (5 bases). Trimming stripped 6 bases from V and 0 bases from J, with 12 bases between. The V gene's germline CDR1 is SGHTA and CDR2 FQGNSA. The CDR3 extends over 15 amino acids. CDR3 protein: CASSPREYSNQPQHF. The CDR3 nucleotides are TGTGCCAGCAGTCCCAGGGAATATAGCAATCAGCCCCAGCATTTT.

The chain couples TRBV29-1 to TRBJ2-7, with 8 bases identical to TRBD2. Looked up from germline, CDR1 is SQVTM and CDR2 is ANQGSEA. Losses at the gene ends were 1 base for V and 0 bases for J; bases not matched to a gene: 5. This CDR3 has 15 amino acids. As DNA, the CDR3 is TGCAGCGTTGAAGGGAGCCTAGCGGGCTCCTACGAGCAGTACTTC. Its translation: CSVEGSLAGSYEQYF.

The rearrangement links TRBV10-1 to TRBJ2-7; possibly TRBD2 for D (5 bases). This CDR3 region has 15 residues. The germline V gene encodes CDR1 WNHNN and CDR2 SYGVQD (reference sequence). Trimming cost V 0 bases and J 2 bases, with 11 bases left between them. CDR3 residues: CASSESGEITYEQYF. CDR3 DNA sequence: TGCGCCAGCAGTGAGTCGGGAGAAATAACCTACGAGCAGTACTTC.

Worth noting for this clone: This sample includes further DNA sequences coding for the same CDR3. This chain uses TRBV4-1 with TRBJ1-1, with D hard to call. The CDR3 is 13 residues long. V lost 0 bases to trimming and J lost 3 bases, with 5 bases between them. Germline V gives CDR1 MGHRA, CDR2 YSYEKL. The CDR3 DNA sequence: TGCGCCAGCAGCCAAGACAGCTACACTGAAGCTTTCTTT. Its protein is CASSQDSYTEAFF.

The J gene is TRBJ2-6, the V gene TRBV11-2; D is ambiguous. CDR3 length: 16 amino acids. Per the germline V gene, CDR1 is SGHAT and CDR2 is FQNNGV. V gave up 1 base and J gave up 0 bases, with 7 bases separating them. CDR3 coding DNA: TGTGCCAGCAGCTTAGGGCGGTTCTCTGGGGCCAACGTCCTGACTTTC. It translates to CASSLGRFSGANVLTF.

V is TRBV27 and J is TRBJ2-5; no clear D. The CDR3 has 14 residues. Germline V lookup: CDR1 MNHEY, CDR2 SMNVEV (reference sequence). Trimming cost V 2 bases and J 4 bases, with 11 bases left between them. The CDR3 is CASSLAPSVETQYF. The DNA of the CDR3 is TGTGCCAGCAGTTTAGCTCCGAGCGTAGAGACCCAGTACTTC.

V usage is TRBV2 and J usage is TRBJ2-7; 10 bases agree with TRBD2. This CDR3 has 15 residues. Per the germline V gene, CDR1 is SNHLY and CDR2 is FYNNEI. J was trimmed by 3 bases and V by 4 bases; bases with no gene match: 6. This CDR3 reads CASSAPSGRDYEQYF. In nucleotides, the CDR3 is TGTGCCAGCAGTGCCCCTAGCGGGAGAGACTACGAGCAGTACTTC.

V gene TRBV7-2 combines with J gene TRBJ2-1; D gene ambiguous. The CDR3 extends over 16 amino acids. V gave up 5 bases and J gave up 5 bases, with 19 bases separating them. The germline V gene has CDR1 SGHTA and CDR2 FQGNSA. CDR3 coding DNA: TGTGCCAGCAGCCCGTTAGACCTTTCGTGGGACAATGAGCAGTTCTTC. This translates into CASSPLDLSWDNEQFF.

DNA of the CDR3: TGCGCCAGCAGCTCGAAACAGGGGAAGAACACTGAAGCTTTCTTT. Translating it yields CASSSKQGKNTEAFF. The V gene is TRBV5-1, the J gene TRBJ1-1; 7 bases are shared with TRBD1. CDR3 length: 15 amino acids. V gave up 3 bases and J gave up 1 base; unmatched junction bases: 6. In germline, CDR1 is SGHRS, CDR2 YFSETQ.

The rearrangement uses TRBV5-6 and TRBJ2-7; 7 nucleotides align to TRBD1. The CDR3 extends over 14 amino acids. Germline values: CDR1 SGHDT, CDR2 YYEEEE. With V trimmed by 6 bases and J by 2 bases, 8 bases remained unmatched. CDR3 amino acids: CASTSGTVAYEQYF. The CDR3 nucleotides read TGTGCCAGCACCTCCGGGACAGTTGCCTACGAGCAGTACTTC. The complete variable domain, with remaining parts taken from reference TRBV5-6 and TRBJ2-7, reads DAGVTQSPTHLIKTRGQQVTLRCSPKSGHDTVSWYQQALGQGPQFIFQYYEEEERQRGNFPDRFSGHQFPNYSSELNVNALLLGDSALYLCASTSGTVAYEQYFGPGTRLTVT.

The chain combines TRBV28 with TRBJ2-3; 9 bases align to TRBD1. Germline values: CDR1 MDHEN, CDR2 SYDVKM. The J segment lost 2 bases and the V segment lost 3 bases, leaving 9 bases of the junction unmatched. The CDR3 loop spans 17 amino acids. The DNA for the CDR3 is TGTGCCAGCAGTTTCCTCGTACACAGGGGGCCCACAGATACGCAGTATTTT. Protein product: CASSFLVHRGPTDTQYF.

V usage is TRBV18 and J usage is TRBJ2-7; D unresolved. The CDR3 length is 15 residues. Germline CDR1 KGHSH, CDR2 LQKENI. Trimming cost V 3 bases and J 5 bases, with 17 bases left between them. Here the CDR3 DNA reads TGTGCCAGCTCACCCGGCAGGCGGCCGCTCAACGAGCAGTACTTC. Encoded protein: CASSPGRRPLNEQYF.

This rearrangement joins TRBV11-2 to TRBJ2-2; 10 bases fit TRBD2. The CDR3 is 17 residues long. Germline CDR1 SGHAT, CDR2 FQNNGV. V lost 2 bases and J lost 2; bases outside the gene matches: 5. In DNA, the CDR3 is TGTGCCAGCAGCTTACCTAGCGGGAGCTTCAACACCGGGGAGCTGTTTTTT. Translated: CASSLPSGSFNTGELFF.

The CDR3 protein is CAITPDGVYEQYF. In DNA, the CDR3 is TGTGCCATCACCCCTGACGGAGTCTACGAGCAGTACTTC. This chain connects TRBV10-3 to TRBJ2-7; no clear D gene. Germline V gene data show CDR1 as ENHRY and CDR2 as SYGVKD. The CDR3 covers 13 residues. V was clipped by 7 bases and J by 3 bases, with 13 bases between them.